Listed below are T cell receptor beta chains from one sample, sequenced in a study of T-cell reconstitution after alpha-beta-depleted transplantation in children. TCRdb itself ran the PCR reads through MiXCR, one entry per CDR3 protein. The sample contains some 76,000 distinct CDR3 sequences, approximately 11% of which appear only once. The sequences come from PBMCs, collected before TCRalphabeta/CD19-depleted stem cell transplant. The source of these receptors is a boy aged 10-17 years with acute myeloid leukemia, due to receive a stem cell transplant. Both conserved end residues are part of each CDR3. The D gene is left open where the match is weak. The size of a clone is reported for some rows only, either as once, few or many, or as a class for expanded clones.

clone size: .
V gene: TRBV5-6
J gene: TRBJ2-7
D gene: TRBD2
CDR3 protein: CASSFRTSGRSYEQYF
CDR3 DNA: TGTGCCAGCAGTTTTCGGACTAGCGGGAGATCCTACGAGCAGTACTTC

clone size: many
V gene: TRBV4-1
J gene: TRBJ2-3
D gene: TRBD2
CDR3 protein: CASSQDSGGAVVTDTQYF
CDR3 DNA: TGCGCCAGCAGCCAAGATAGCGGGGGGGCGGTTGTCACAGATACGCAGTATTTT

clone size: .
V gene: TRBV18
J gene: TRBJ1-3
D gene: .
CDR3 protein: CASSPTAWGNTIYF
CDR3 DNA: TGTGCCAGCTCACCCACGGCGTGGGGAAACACCATATATTTT

clone size: many
V gene: TRBV20-1
J gene: TRBJ2-7
D gene: TRBD2
CDR3 protein: CSANSLADPYEQYF
CDR3 DNA: TGCAGTGCTAATTCCCTAGCGGATCCCTACGAGCAGTACTTC

clone size: .
V gene: TRBV9
J gene: TRBJ2-4
D gene: .
CDR3 protein: CASSVAPGRRDIQYF
CDR3 DNA: TGTGCCAGCAGCGTAGCCCCAGGGAGAAGGGACATTCAGTACTTC

clone size: many
V gene: TRBV10-3
J gene: TRBJ2-2
D gene: .
CDR3 protein: CAIARTANTGELFF
CDR3 DNA: TGTGCCATCGCGCGCACCGCGAACACCGGGGAGCTGTTTTTT

clone size: many
V gene: TRBV27
J gene: TRBJ2-6
D gene: .
CDR3 protein: CASSHPSGANVLTF
CDR3 DNA: TGTGCCAGCAGTCATCCTTCTGGGGCCAACGTCCTGACTTTC

clone size: many
V gene: TRBV6-5
J gene: TRBJ2-1
D gene: TRBD1
CDR3 protein: CASSPGQGPNEQFF
CDR3 DNA: TGTGCCAGCAGCCCGGGACAGGGTCCCAATGAGCAGTTCTTC

clone size: many
V gene: TRBV3-1
J gene: TRBJ2-4
D gene: .
CDR3 protein: CASSPPLAKNIQYF
CDR3 DNA: TGTGCCAGCAGCCCGCCCCTGGCCAAAAACATTCAGTACTTC

clone size: many
V gene: TRBV4-3
J gene: TRBJ2-7
D gene: .
CDR3 protein: CASSFSKGYEQYF
CDR3 DNA: TGCGCCAGCAGCTTTAGCAAAGGCTACGAGCAGTACTTC

clone size: medium-sized
V gene: TRBV4-3
J gene: TRBJ2-5
D gene: TRBD1
CDR3 protein: CASSQQTGTGETQYF
CDR3 DNA: TGCGCCAGCAGCCAACAGACAGGGACCGGTGAGACCCAGTACTTC

clone size: many
V gene: TRBV7-2
J gene: TRBJ2-1
D gene: .
CDR3 protein: CASSLVFTGSGAGEQFF
CDR3 DNA: TGTGCCAGCAGCTTAGTTTTTACGGGAAGCGGAGCTGGTGAGCAGTTCTTC

clone size: many
V gene: TRBV11-2
J gene: TRBJ2-3
D gene: TRBD2
CDR3 protein: CASSLEFAGVADTQYF
CDR3 DNA: TGTGCCAGCAGCTTAGAATTCGCGGGGGTAGCAGATACGCAGTATTTT

clone size: many
V gene: TRBV20-1
J gene: TRBJ2-3
D gene: .
CDR3 protein: CSARDIRDNTDTQYF
CDR3 DNA: TGCAGTGCTAGAGACATCAGGGACAACACAGATACGCAGTATTTT

clone size: many
V gene: TRBV20-1
J gene: TRBJ1-5
D gene: TRBD1
CDR3 protein: CSARAPGQGFQPQHF
CDR3 DNA: TGCAGTGCTAGGGCCCCGGGACAGGGGTTTCAGCCCCAGCATTTT

clone size: .
V gene: TRBV27
J gene: TRBJ2-2
D gene: TRBD1
CDR3 protein: CASSSGQANTGELFF
CDR3 DNA: TGTGCCAGCAGTTCGGGACAGGCGAACACCGGGGAGCTGTTTTTT